This TCR beta chain was recorded in a study of identical twins. The CDR3 runs to 15 residues. CDR1 is SGHDN, CDR2 FVKESK, per germline. Trimming removed 1 base from V and 3 bases from J, with 13 bases in between. MiXCR, run by TCRdb on the 5' RACE reads, gives a single entry per CDR3 protein. The sample carries under 900,000 distinct CDR3 sequences, roughly 20% recorded once. The data were also submitted as part of a second study, on T cells expressing NK-cell markers.

The gene calls are TRBV14 and TRBJ2-7, with D perhaps being TRBD1 or TRBD2 (5 bases each). Material: PBMCs. This clonotype was sampled from a young woman in good health. The CDR3 DNA is TGTGCCAGCAGCCAAGTATGGGGACCGAGCTACGAGCAGTACTTC. Its translation is CASSQVWGPSYEQYF.